What follows are 21 T cell receptor beta chains derived from one specimen sequenced in a study of blood T cell repertoires in COVID-19. Using immunoSEQ multiplex PCR, the repertoire was profiled, and TCRdb retains in-frame clones only, with some absent. The sample consists of about 150,000 clones, less than 90% of them appearing once. The sample comprised peripheral blood. These receptors were collected from a woman between 65 and 79 years old with acute or convalescent COVID-19.

This clone was observed a few times. The chain links TRBV25-1 to TRBJ2-7; 9 bases match TRBD2. The CDR3 is made up of 13 amino acids. Trimming at V came to 6 bases and at J to 6 bases, leaving 6 bases not matched to a gene. Germline CDR1 MGHDK, CDR2 SYGVNS. CDR3 residues: CASRDSGGLEQYF. DNA of the CDR3: TGTGCCAGCAGGGATAGCGGGGGCCTCGAGCAGTACTTC.

V gene TRBV19 combines with J gene TRBJ1-1, with D possibly being TRBD1 (6 bases). The CDR3 contains 17 residues. The germline V and J ends were trimmed by 0 bases and 5 bases, with 19 bases remaining between them. Germline V gene lookup returns CDR1 LNHDA and CDR2 SQIVND (reference sequence). The CDR3 reads CASSIDYSQGVRTEAFF. The CDR3 nucleotides are TGTGCCAGTAGTATAGACTACTCACAGGGAGTAAGGACTGAAGCTTTCTTT.

The J gene is TRBJ2-7, the V gene TRBV19; D might be TRBD1 (6 bases). Trimming left V 6 bases short and J 2 bases short, with 17 bases between. The V gene's germline CDR1 is LNHDA and CDR2 SQIVND (reference sequence). The CDR3 length is 15 residues. CDR3 amino acids: CASRKEGTYAYEQYF. As DNA, the CDR3 is TGTGCCAGTAGGAAAGAGGGGACATATGCCTACGAGCAGTACTTC.

The chain uses TRBV6-5 and TRBJ1-5, with D perhaps matching TRBD1 (6 bases). Germline V lookup: CDR1 MNHEY, CDR2 SVGAGI. The ends were cut back, 10 bases at V and 1 base at J, with 17 bases in the middle. The CDR3 contains 15 residues. The CDR3 DNA reads TGTGCCATCGTGAGAGGGACACCCAGCAATCAGCCCCAGCATTTT. This sequence encodes CAIVRGTPSNQPQHF.

The V call is TRBV5-1, the J call TRBJ2-7, with a possible D match to TRBD2 (6 bases). Germline V gene data show CDR1 as SGHRS and CDR2 as YFSETQ. CDR3 length: 15 amino acids. V was trimmed by 5 bases and J by 0 bases, leaving 15 bases between them. The CDR3 loop reads CASRQLAQSSYEQYF. The CDR3 coding sequence is TGCGCCAGCAGACAACTAGCACAGAGCTCCTACGAGCAGTACTTC.

The chain couples TRBV19 to TRBJ1-5; a weak D match, TRBD1 (6 bases). Germline values: CDR1 LNHDA, CDR2 SQIVND (reference sequence). Trimming pared 0 bases from V and 2 bases from J, leaving 11 bases between. This CDR3 is 16 amino acids long. The CDR3 loop is CASSIEGHRGNQPQHF. The CDR3 coding sequence is TGTGCCAGTAGTATAGAGGGACACCGGGGCAATCAGCCCCAGCATTTT. Using reference TRBV19 and TRBJ1-5 for the parts outside the CDR3, the full variable domain is DGGITQSPKYLFRKEGQNVTLSCEQNLNHDAMYWYRQDPGQGLRLIYYSQIVNDFQKGDIAEGYSVSREKKESFPLTVTSAQKNPTAFYLCASSIEGHRGNQPQHFGDGTRLSIL.

The chain links TRBV29-1 to TRBJ2-2; 8 bases align to TRBD1. There are 16 residues in the CDR3. The V segment lost 4 bases and the J segment 6 bases; nucleotides outside the gene matches: 13. CDR1 and CDR2 (germline): SQVTM, ANQGSEA. The CDR3 region is CSVAGHRGSLAGELFF. The CDR3 DNA reads as TGCAGCGTTGCAGGACACAGGGGGTCTCTGGCCGGGGAGCTGTTTTTT.

The CDR3 here is CSVEVVGTGLYEQYF. The CDR3 region has the DNA TGCAGCGTTGAAGTCGTTGGGACAGGGCTCTACGAGCAGTACTTC. The chain employs TRBV29-1 and TRBJ2-7, with 9 bases matching TRBD1. The germline gives CDR1 SQVTM, CDR2 ANQGSEA. The CDR3 is made up of 15 amino acids. The V and J ends lost 1 base and 3 bases, in that order; junction bases with no gene match: 7.

The rearrangement uses TRBV7-2 and TRBJ2-3; 8 bases fit TRBD2. CDR1 and CDR2 (germline): SGHTA, FQGNSA. Trimming at V came to 0 bases and at J to 1 base, leaving 3 bases not matched to a gene. CDR3 length equals 16 residues. This CDR3 is CASSLANSGGTDTQYF. The CDR3 nucleotides read TGTGCCAGCAGCTTAGCGAATAGCGGGGGCACAGATACGCAGTATTTT.

This sequence joins TRBV20-1 and TRBJ2-1; no firm D call. The ends were cut back, 6 bases at V and 8 bases at J, with 11 bases in the middle. From germline, CDR1 is DFQATT and CDR2 SNEGSKA (reference sequence). This CDR3 spans 11 amino acids. CDR3 amino acids: CSARSSDEQFF. The CDR3 DNA sequence: TGCAGTGCCAGGTCGTCGGATGAGCAGTTCTTC.

V and J are TRBV27 and TRBJ1-2, with 8 bases identical to TRBD1. The junction had 2 bases not matched to a gene; V was cut back by 2 bases and J by 6 bases. Germline V lookup: CDR1 MNHEY, CDR2 SMNVEV (reference sequence). CDR3 length: 13 amino acids. CDR3 bases: TGTGCCAGCAGTTTAAGGACAGGGAATGGCTACACCTTC. Protein product: CASSLRTGNGYTF.

The genes are TRBV20-1 and TRBJ2-7, with 10 bases lining up with TRBD2. The CDR3 contains 16 residues. The junction had 13 bases not matched to a gene; V was cut back by 3 bases and J by 5 bases. Per germline, CDR1 DFQATT and CDR2 SNEGSKA (reference sequence). CDR3 amino acids: CSASRASGSILNEQYF. DNA for the CDR3: TGCAGTGCTAGTCGGGCTAGCGGGAGTATCCTCAACGAGCAGTACTTC.

The gene calls are TRBV29-1 and TRBJ2-2; 9 bases are a match to TRBD1. J lost 6 bases, V lost 6 bases, and 8 bases had no gene match. Per the germline V gene, CDR1 is SQVTM and CDR2 is ANQGSEA. This CDR3 region has 14 residues. This CDR3 is CSVGDRVRAGELFF. CDR3 bases: TGCAGCGTGGGGGACAGGGTCCGGGCCGGGGAGCTGTTTTTT.

This clone was observed at least ten times. The chain links TRBV10-3 to TRBJ2-1; TRBD1 matches 7 bases. J lost 4 bases, V lost 3 bases, and 6 bases had no gene match. The CDR3 has 15 amino acids. CDR1 and CDR2 (germline): ENHRY, SYGVKD. As DNA, the CDR3 is TGTGCCATCAGTGACCCCGGGACAGAATACAATGAGCAGTTCTTC. This gives the protein CAISDPGTEYNEQFF.

J is TRBJ1-2 and V is TRBV7-9, with 7 bases identical to TRBD1. The germline V gene has CDR1 SEHNR and CDR2 FQNEAQ (reference sequence). The CDR3 runs 15 residues. After removal of 4 bases from V and 3 bases from J, the junction contained 8 bases not matched to a gene. The CDR3 loop is CASSYPDRAHYGYTF. The CDR3 DNA sequence: TGTGCCAGCAGCTACCCTGACAGGGCTCACTATGGCTACACCTTC.

CDR3 bases: TGTGCCAGCAGTTTCAGGGCTCGACAGGAAGCTTTCTTT. Translated: CASSFRARQEAFF. The rearrangement joins TRBV6-5 to TRBJ1-1; perhaps TRBD1 as D (5 bases). V lost 4 bases to trimming and J lost 8 bases, with 14 bases between them. The CDR3 is 13 residues long. Germline lookup yields CDR1 MNHEY and CDR2 SVGAGI.

This rearrangement joins TRBV19 to TRBJ1-5; TRBD1 matches at 7 bases. Germline CDR1 is LNHDA and CDR2 is SQIVND (reference sequence). This CDR3 has 14 amino acids. Trimming took 7 bases from V and 6 from J; bases not matched to a gene: 9. The CDR3 is CASTPGAGGQPQHF. CDR3 DNA: TGTGCCAGTACCCCCGGAGCAGGGGGTCAGCCCCAGCATTTT.

This clone was detected only a few times. Written as DNA, the CDR3 is TGTGCCAGTAGTCTGTTGCAGCAGCCCCAGCATTTT. This codes for CASSLLQQPQHF. The chain is built from TRBV19 and TRBJ1-5; D is uncertain. The germline gives CDR1 LNHDA, CDR2 SQIVND (reference sequence). The CDR3 is made up of 12 amino acids. The V gene lost 5 bases and the J gene lost 7 bases, with 9 bases spanning the gap.

The chain has TRBV4-1 and TRBJ2-2, with D unclear. CDR1 and CDR2 (germline): MGHRA, YSYEKL. The V and J ends lost 1 base and 6 bases respectively, with 6 bases between them. This CDR3 has 13 amino acids. Written as DNA, the CDR3 is TGCGCCAGCAGCCAAGGAGCCCCCGGGGAGCTGTTTTTT. Translation: CASSQGAPGELFF.

The chain joins TRBV2 to TRBJ1-4, with 8 bases aligning to TRBD1. The CDR3 runs 14 residues. Germline CDR1 reads SNHLY; CDR2 reads FYNNEI. Trimming took 5 bases from V and 3 from J; bases not matched to a gene: 2. DNA for the CDR3: TGTGCCAGCAGTCAACAGGGGGCTAATGAAAAACTGTTTTTT. Translating it yields CASSQQGANEKLFF.

The chain combines TRBV29-1 with TRBJ2-1; possible D gene TRBD1, 6 bases. Germline CDR1 SQVTM, CDR2 ANQGSEA. CDR3 length: 12 amino acids. The V and J ends lost 6 bases and 5 bases respectively, with 11 bases between them. The CDR3 sequence: CSVANRDNEQFF. The DNA for the CDR3 is TGCAGCGTCGCGAACAGGGACAATGAGCAGTTCTTC.